Shown below are 21 T cell receptor beta chains from a single sample sequenced in a study of cytomegalovirus exposure and HLA in healthy donors. Researchers ran the PCR with 60 Vbeta and 13 Jbeta primers. Using immunoSEQ multiplex PCR, the repertoire was profiled, and TCRdb retains in-frame clones only, with some absent. This sample has fewer than 150,000 clones; 65% to 80% occur once, and the top ten carry approximately 28%. Sequenced: PBMCs. These receptors were obtained from a man aged 60-69 years in good health and CMV-seropositive.

The rearrangement links TRBV7-9 to TRBJ2-1; 12 nucleotides match TRBD1. Trimming took 5 bases from V and 9 from J; bases not matched to a gene: 11. This CDR3 contains 16 residues. Germline V CDR1 and CDR2: SEHNR, FQNEAQ (reference sequence). The CDR3 DNA sequence: TGTGCCAGCAGCCCGCCCGGGACAGGGGGCTTCGGTGAGCAGTTCTTC. It yields the protein CASSPPGTGGFGEQFF.

This clone was seen a single time. The rearrangement joins TRBV28 to TRBJ1-5; perhaps TRBD1 as D (6 bases). The CDR3 covers 15 residues. Germline V gives CDR1 MDHEN, CDR2 SYDVKM. The ends were cut back, 3 bases at V and 8 bases at J, with 17 bases in the middle. The CDR3 DNA sequence: TGTGCCAGCAGTTTTCCCTCGGGGGGCCGAGAGCCCCAGCATTTT. Encoded protein: CASSFPSGGREPQHF.

The chain uses TRBV7-3 and TRBJ2-1, with D possibly TRBD2 on 6 matching bases. The germline gives CDR1 SGHTA, CDR2 FQGTGA. The germline V and J ends were trimmed by 4 bases and 0 bases, with 13 bases remaining between them. This CDR3 is 16 amino acids long. The CDR3 DNA is TGTGCCAGCAGCTCACTAGCTAGGGGCTCCTACAATGAGCAGTTCTTC. The encoded protein is CASSSLARGSYNEQFF.

The rearrangement links TRBV6-5 to TRBJ2-2; 9 positions match TRBD1. The V and J ends lost 7 bases and 5 bases, in that order; junction bases with no gene match: 5. CDR1 and CDR2 (germline): MNHEY, SVGAGI. The CDR3 covers 14 residues. CDR3 coding DNA: TGTGCCAGCATCCGGGGACAGGGAACCGGGGAGCTGTTTTTT. Its translation: CASIRGQGTGELFF.

The V gene is TRBV4-1, the J gene TRBJ1-1; D perhaps matches TRBD1 (5 bases). The CDR3 has 16 residues. The germline gives CDR1 MGHRA, CDR2 YSYEKL. The V end was cut by 2 bases, the J end by 4 bases, with 17 bases between. This chain's CDR3 is CASSQSPAQGTTEAFF. The CDR3 DNA reads TGCGCCAGCAGCCAATCCCCGGCCCAGGGAACCACTGAAGCTTTCTTT.

V usage is TRBV4-1 and J usage is TRBJ1-5; no firm D call. Germline V gene sequence: CDR1 MGHRA, CDR2 YSYEKL. The germline V and J ends were trimmed by 0 bases and 1 base, with 7 bases remaining between them. This CDR3 contains 15 residues. The CDR3 sequence: CASSQDPRSNQPQHF. The CDR3 bases are TGCGCCAGCAGCCAAGACCCGCGGAGCAATCAGCCCCAGCATTTT.

The chain has TRBV5-1 and TRBJ2-5; no firm D call. V gave up 7 bases and J gave up 2 bases, with 12 bases separating them. The CDR3 runs to 13 residues. Germline CDR1 SGHRS, CDR2 YFSETQ. CDR3 in amino acids: CASQINGQETQYF. CDR3 DNA: TGCGCCAGCCAAATTAACGGGCAAGAGACCCAGTACTTC.

On this clone: At the DNA level, this CDR3 is encoded by other sequences in the same sample as well. This chain joins TRBV4-1 and TRBJ1-5; TRBD1 aligns across 7 bases. CDR1 and CDR2 from the germline V gene are MGHRA and YSYEKL. The CDR3 runs 15 residues. V shed 4 bases, J shed 6 bases, and the junction held 9 bases outside the gene matches. CDR3 DNA sequence: TGCGCCAGCAGCCCAGAGGCTCAGGGGGGTCAGCCCCAGCATTTT. This codes for CASSPEAQGGQPQHF.

This chain links TRBV11-2 with TRBJ1-2; D perhaps matches TRBD1 (5 bases). This CDR3 spans 15 amino acids. The germline V and J ends were trimmed by 5 bases and 4 bases, with 17 bases remaining between them. Germline CDR1 reads SGHAT; CDR2 reads FQNNGV. The CDR3 nucleotides are TGTGCCAGCAGCCCCTCGAGGCAGGGACTCTATGGCTACACCTTC. It is translated as CASSPSRQGLYGYTF.

J is TRBJ2-5 and V is TRBV2; no clear D gene. Per the germline V gene, CDR1 is SNHLY and CDR2 is FYNNEI. CDR3 length equals 14 residues. The V end lost 6 bases, the J end lost 2 bases, and 13 bases lay between the germline ends. The CDR3 here is CASRMMAEQETQYF. CDR3 sequence (DNA): TGTGCCAGCAGGATGATGGCGGAGCAAGAGACCCAGTACTTC. Full variable domain (outside the CDR3, taken from reference TRBV2 and TRBJ2-5): EPEVTQTPSHQVTQMGQEVILRCVPISNHLYFYWYRQILGQKVEFLVSFYNNEISEKSEIFDDQFSVERPDGSNFTLKIRSTKLEDSAMYFCASRMMAEQETQYFGPGTRLLVL.

Comment on this clone: Other DNA sequences from this sample encode an identical CDR3 as well. This sequence joins TRBV21-1 and TRBJ2-3; TRBD1, the D gene given by the table, was not confirmed from the DNA. TRBV21-1 is a pseudogene locus. The CDR3 has 17 amino acids. The CDR3 protein is CASSITSTGAGTDTQYF. DNA of the CDR3: TGTGCCAGCAGCATCACGTCGACAGGGGCCGGCACAGATACGCAGTATTTT.

The CDR3 is CASSPTGNEQFF. The CDR3 DNA reads TGTGCCAGCAGCCCAACAGGGAATGAGCAGTTCTTC. The chain recombines TRBV7-9 with TRBJ2-1, with D possibly TRBD1 on 6 matching bases. Trimming stripped 5 bases from V and 7 bases from J, with 9 bases between. CDR1 and CDR2 from the germline V gene are SEHNR and FQNEAQ (reference sequence). This CDR3 comprises 12 residues.

V usage is TRBV2 and J usage is TRBJ2-5; 8 bases fit TRBD2. This CDR3 contains 16 residues. Losses at the gene ends were 6 bases for V and 4 bases for J; bases not matched to a gene: 13. Germline CDR1 and CDR2: SNHLY and FYNNEI. CDR3 residues: CASSPGMREVGETQYF. The CDR3 nucleotides read TGTGCCAGCAGCCCCGGAATGCGGGAGGTAGGAGAGACCCAGTACTTC.

This clone has a single count. The chain couples TRBV7-6 to TRBJ1-3, with D maybe TRBD1 (6 bases). Trimming removed 4 bases from V and 2 bases from J, with 18 bases in between. Germline V gene lookup returns CDR1 SGHVS and CDR2 FNYEAQ. This CDR3 is built from 17 residues. The CDR3 protein is CASSSQAGGGPGNTIYF. CDR3 nucleotides: TGTGCCAGCAGCTCCCAGGCCGGGGGGGGGCCTGGAAACACCATATATTTT.

This chain uses TRBV5-1 with TRBJ2-3; TRBD2 might be the D (6 bases). This CDR3 is built from 15 residues. V was clipped by 0 bases and J by 6 bases, with 14 bases between them. CDR1 and CDR2 from the germline V gene are SGHRS and YFSETQ. For the CDR3, the DNA is TGCGCCAGCAGCTTGGCCTTAGGAGGGGCGGATACGCAGTATTTT. Translating it yields CASSLALGGADTQYF.

This clone was seen a few times. The chain uses TRBV5-1 and TRBJ2-5; no clear D gene. The CDR3 runs to 11 residues. Trimming pared 2 bases from V and 7 bases from J, leaving 6 bases between. Germline lookup yields CDR1 SGHRS and CDR2 YFSETQ. CDR3 bases: TGCGCCAGCAGCTTAGCCGGGACCCAGTACTTC. Translating it yields CASSLAGTQYF. The complete variable domain, with remaining parts taken from reference TRBV5-1 and TRBJ2-5, reads KAGVTQTPRYLIKTRGQQVTLSCSPISGHRSVSWYQQTPGQGLQFLFEYFSETQRNKGNFPGRFSGRQFSNSRSEMNVSTLELGDSALYLCASSLAGTQYFGPGTRLLVL.

The chain couples TRBV28 to TRBJ2-2; 14 nucleotides match TRBD2. The CDR3 is made up of 16 amino acids. CDR1 is MDHEN, CDR2 SYDVKM, per germline. The junction had 3 bases not matched to a gene; V was cut back by 5 bases and J by 4 bases. The CDR3 DNA follows: TGTGCCAGCAGTCCGGGGACTAGCGGGAGCACCGGGGAGCTGTTTTTT. It is translated as CASSPGTSGSTGELFF.

The chain couples TRBV10-1 to TRBJ1-1; D gene ambiguous. Trimming stripped 5 bases from V and 4 bases from J, with 8 bases between. CDR3 length: 12 amino acids. CDR1 WNHNN and CDR2 SYGVQD come from the germline V gene (reference sequence). The CDR3 sequence: CASSHSGTEAFF. The CDR3 bases are TGCGCCAGCAGTCACTCCGGCACTGAAGCTTTCTTT.

V usage is TRBV27 and J usage is TRBJ2-1, with 9 positions matching TRBD1. The germline gives CDR1 MNHEY, CDR2 SMNVEV (reference sequence). J gave up 8 bases and V 8 bases, and 7 bases lay outside the gene matches. The CDR3 has 13 residues. The CDR3 bases are TGTGCCAGCGGAAGGGACAGGGTCGATGAGCAGTTCTTC. Residues: CASGRDRVDEQFF.

V gene TRBV5-6 combines with J gene TRBJ2-7, with 13 bases fitting TRBD2. Germline loops: CDR1 SGHDT, CDR2 YYEEEE. V shed 2 bases and J 5 bases; nucleotides not matched to a gene: 1. The CDR3 spans 14 residues. The CDR3 nucleotides read TGTGCCAGCAGCTTAACTAGCGGGAGGGACGAGCAGTACTTC. Protein: CASSLTSGRDEQYF.

This sequence joins TRBV7-9 and TRBJ2-5; 9 bases are a match to TRBD1. V gave up 2 bases and J gave up 4 bases; unmatched junction bases: 8. Looked up from germline, CDR1 is SEHNR and CDR2 is FQNEAQ (reference sequence). There are 16 residues in the CDR3. CDR3 DNA: TGTGCCAGCAGCTTAATCCGGAAGGACAGGGGAGAGACCCAGTACTTC. Translated, it gives CASSLIRKDRGETQYF.